Presented here are 29 T cell receptor beta chains from one specimen sequenced in a study of OX40 agonist ivuxolimab in advanced cancers. Sequencing was performed with immunoSEQ multiplex PCR; in TCRdb, only in-frame clones are kept and a portion is missing. Of approximately 77,000 clones in the sample, approximately 92% were seen once. The sample was CD4+ or CD8+ T cells sorted from blood, taken in a trial of the OX40 agonist ivuxolimab. The origin of the receptors is an adult with an advanced solid tumor such as melanoma, head and neck, liver or kidney cancer.

As DNA, the CDR3 is TGCAGCGTTGTTCCCCTAAGAGACTATGGCTACACCTTC. This sequence encodes CSVVPLRDYGYTF. The rearrangement joins TRBV29-1 to TRBJ1-2, with D hard to call. Germline V gene lookup returns CDR1 SQVTM and CDR2 ANQGSEA. The CDR3 totals 13 residues. The germline V and J ends were trimmed by 4 bases and 3 bases, with 12 bases remaining between them.

The chain is built from TRBV6-5 and TRBJ2-7; D remains ambiguous. From germline, CDR1 is MNHEY and CDR2 SVGAGI. The CDR3 totals 11 residues. The V and J ends lost 8 bases and 3 bases respectively, with 8 bases between them. As DNA, the CDR3 is TGTGCCAGCGGGGAACGCTACGAGCAGTACTTC. Its protein product is CASGERYEQYF.

The chain recombines TRBV9 with TRBJ2-3, with D perhaps assigned TRBD1 or TRBD2 (5 bases each). CDR1 is SGDLS, CDR2 YYNGEE, per germline. Trimming removed 4 bases from V and 1 base from J, with 16 bases in between. The CDR3 has 16 amino acids. The CDR3 region is CASSSRGDAGTDTQYF. In nucleotides, the CDR3 is TGTGCCAGCAGCTCCCGAGGGGACGCGGGCACAGATACGCAGTATTTT.

The chain links TRBV6-1 to TRBJ2-7, with 7 bases lining up with TRBD1. The CDR3 contains 14 residues. CDR1 is MNHNS and CDR2 is SASEGT in the germline V gene. The ends lost 10 bases at V and 2 bases at J; junction bases unmatched: 11. CDR3 bases: TGTGCCACCGCAAGGGGACAGCAGACCTACGAGCAGTACTTC. It translates to CATARGQQTYEQYF.

The chain combines TRBV4-3 with TRBJ2-3, with D perhaps matching TRBD2 (5 bases). Trimming left V 0 bases short and J 4 bases short, with 11 bases between. The CDR3 is made up of 15 amino acids. The germline V gene has CDR1 LGHNA and CDR2 YSLEER. CDR3 region: CASSQDRLAADTQYF. The CDR3, as DNA: TGCGCCAGCAGCCAAGATCGGCTAGCCGCAGATACGCAGTATTTT.

V gene TRBV5-1 combines with J gene TRBJ2-3; D gene ambiguous. Deletions cut 0 bases from V and 2 bases from J, with 7 bases between. Germline lookup yields CDR1 SGHRS and CDR2 YFSETQ. CDR3 length equals 14 residues. CDR3 sequence: CASSLERTTDTQYF. CDR3 sequence (DNA): TGCGCCAGCAGCTTGGAAAGAACCACAGATACGCAGTATTTT.

This chain links TRBV2 with TRBJ2-1; possible D gene TRBD1, 5 bases. The germline V gene has CDR1 SNHLY and CDR2 FYNNEI. The CDR3 extends over 14 amino acids. V was cut by 6 bases and J by 6 bases, with 15 bases left in between. This CDR3 is CASRARSRVNEQFF. DNA for the CDR3: TGTGCCAGCAGGGCCCGGAGCAGGGTCAATGAGCAGTTCTTC.

This sequence joins TRBV7-2 and TRBJ2-7, with D maybe TRBD1 (6 bases). Germline V gives CDR1 SGHTA, CDR2 FQGNSA. The length of the CDR3 is 14 residues. V lost 1 base and J 2 bases, leaving 9 bases between the germline ends. The CDR3 here is CASSLGTAPYEQYF. The DNA for the CDR3 is TGTGCCAGCAGCTTAGGGACAGCTCCCTACGAGCAGTACTTC.

The V and J genes are TRBV7-3 and TRBJ2-3; tentatively, D is TRBD2 (5 bases). Germline V gene data show CDR1 as SGHTA and CDR2 as FQGTGA. The CDR3 extends over 13 amino acids. Trimming removed 6 bases at V and 4 bases at J, with 11 bases between. CDR3 region: CASSRLFADTQYF. CDR3 DNA sequence: TGTGCCAGCAGTCGACTATTCGCAGATACGCAGTATTTT. Full variable domain (remainder filled in from reference TRBV7-3 and TRBJ2-3): GAGVSQTPSNKVTEKGKYVELRCDPISGHTALYWYRQSLGQGPEFLIYFQGTGAADDSGLPNDRFFAVRPEGSVSTLKIQRTERGDSAVYLCASSRLFADTQYFGPGTRLTVL.

The CDR3 here is CASSLQGRGYEQYF. The CDR3, as DNA: TGTGCCAGCAGCTTACAGGGCAGGGGCTACGAGCAGTACTTC. V gene TRBV7-9 combines with J gene TRBJ2-7; the D gene is possibly TRBD1 (6 bases). Germline values: CDR1 SEHNR, CDR2 FQNEAQ (reference sequence). Between the trimmed V and J ends, which lost 2 bases and 3 bases, there was a span of 11 bases. The CDR3 consists of 14 residues.

V is TRBV6-1 and J is TRBJ2-7; D is possibly TRBD1 (5 bases). V lost 5 bases and J 1 base, leaving 15 bases between the germline ends. The germline V gene encodes CDR1 MNHNS and CDR2 SASEGT. The CDR3 loop spans 15 amino acids. The CDR3 reads CASSLHHDRSYEQYF. The CDR3 DNA follows: TGTGCCAGCAGTCTACACCACGACAGATCCTACGAGCAGTACTTC.

The V gene is TRBV19, the J gene TRBJ2-1, with 9 bases lining up with TRBD2. V gave up 5 bases and J gave up 7 bases; unmatched junction bases: 12. The germline CDR1 and CDR2 sequences are LNHDA and SQIVND (reference sequence). The CDR3 runs 16 residues. The CDR3 DNA follows: TGTGCCAGTAGTCCCCGGGGGGGAGCGGGAGGTAATGAGCAGTTCTTC. Translating gives CASSPRGGAGGNEQFF.

This rearrangement joins TRBV14 to TRBJ2-2; possibly TRBD1 for D (5 bases). The germline CDR1 and CDR2 sequences are SGHDN and FVKESK. The length of the CDR3 is 14 residues. Trimming took off 4 bases at V and 1 base at J, with 7 bases between the two ends. The CDR3 DNA reads TGTGCCAGCAGCCGCAGGGTGAACACCGGGGAGCTGTTTTTT. It yields the protein CASSRRVNTGELFF.

The gene calls are TRBV27 and TRBJ2-1; 7 bases match TRBD1. J lost 9 bases, V lost 2 bases, and 4 bases had no gene match. From germline, CDR1 is MNHEY and CDR2 SMNVEV (reference sequence). This CDR3 contains 13 residues. The CDR3 sequence is CASSLTGEGEQFF. CDR3 nucleotides: TGTGCCAGCAGTTTAACAGGGGAAGGTGAGCAGTTCTTC.

The chain combines TRBV5-5 with TRBJ1-5; 11 nucleotides align to TRBD1. The length of the CDR3 is 15 residues. Germline V gene data show CDR1 as SGHKS and CDR2 as YYEKEE (reference sequence). The J segment lost 4 bases and the V segment lost 4 bases, leaving 4 bases of the junction unmatched. The CDR3 spells CASSLGTGGNQPQHF. In nucleotides, the CDR3 is TGTGCCAGCAGCCTGGGGACAGGGGGAAATCAGCCCCAGCATTTT.

CDR3 nucleotides: TGTGCCAGCAGTTCTAGCGACAGGGGAGGAGGAGGCTACACCTTC. Protein: CASSSSDRGGGGYTF. The chain has TRBV27 and TRBJ1-2; 8 positions match TRBD1. Germline-derived CDR1 and CDR2 are MNHEY and SMNVEV (reference sequence). CDR3 length: 15 residues. Losses at the gene ends were 4 bases for V and 8 bases for J; bases not matched to a gene: 12.

The J gene is TRBJ1-2, the V gene TRBV30; a weak D match, TRBD1 (5 bases). Germline CDR1 GTSNPN, CDR2 SVGIG (reference sequence). The V end was cut by 1 base, the J end by 6 bases, with 9 bases between. The CDR3 covers 12 residues. The CDR3 bases are TGTGCCTGGAGTGCCACAGGTGATGGCTACACCTTC. This sequence encodes CAWSATGDGYTF.

This clone was detected only once. V is TRBV10-1 and J is TRBJ2-3, with 8 bases fitting TRBD2. The CDR3 spans 13 residues. The junction had 0 bases not matched to a gene; V was cut back by 4 bases and J by 3 bases. CDR1 is WNHNN and CDR2 is SYGVQD in the germline V gene (reference sequence). CDR3 loop: CASSAGGTDTQYF. The CDR3 DNA reads TGCGCCAGCAGTGCGGGGGGGACAGATACGCAGTATTTT.

The chain joins TRBV5-1 to TRBJ1-1; D perhaps matches TRBD1 (5 bases). Trimming removed 1 base from V and 8 bases from J, with 15 bases in between. The length of the CDR3 is 14 residues. CDR1 and CDR2 (germline): SGHRS, YFSETQ. CDR3 amino acids: CASSLFSSGTEAFF. CDR3 nucleotide sequence: TGCGCCAGCAGCTTGTTTTCCTCGGGGACGGAAGCTTTCTTT. Drawing the rest from reference TRBV5-1 and TRBJ1-1, the complete variable domain is KAGVTQTPRYLIKTRGQQVTLSCSPISGHRSVSWYQQTPGQGLQFLFEYFSETQRNKGNFPGRFSGRQFSNSRSEMNVSTLELGDSALYLCASSLFSSGTEAFFGQGTRLTVV.

CDR3 nucleotide sequence: TGTGCCAGCAGACCCTCGAGGAGCGGGAGAAGAAATGAGCAGTTCTTC. Its translation is CASRPSRSGRRNEQFF. The rearrangement uses TRBV7-2 and TRBJ2-1, with TRBD2 identical over 8 bases. The CDR3 length is 16 residues. Germline lookup yields CDR1 SGHTA and CDR2 FQGNSA. The V and J ends lost 6 bases and 7 bases, in that order; junction bases with no gene match: 14.

The chain combines TRBV9 with TRBJ2-1; 7 bases fit TRBD2. This CDR3 spans 14 amino acids. Germline CDR1 reads SGDLS; CDR2 reads YYNGEE. V shed 6 bases, J shed 7 bases, and the junction held 10 bases outside the gene matches. The CDR3 DNA reads TGTGCCAGCACGCCATTGGGACTACAGAATGAGCAGTTCTTC. This gives the protein CASTPLGLQNEQFF.

The CDR3 bases are TGTGCCAGCAGCTTATGGGCCGAGGGGGGGCGAAAGAGCAATCAGCCCCAGCATTTT. Protein product: CASSLWAEGGRKSNQPQHF. J is TRBJ1-5 and V is TRBV7-2; perhaps TRBD1 as D (6 bases). Looked up from germline, CDR1 is SGHTA and CDR2 is FQGNSA. V was trimmed by 2 bases and J by 1 base, leaving 21 bases between them. The CDR3 has 19 amino acids.

This chain uses TRBV7-6 with TRBJ1-1; the D gene is possibly TRBD1 (5 bases). The V gene lost 3 bases and the J gene lost 10 bases, with 15 bases spanning the gap. CDR1 is SGHVS, CDR2 FNYEAQ, per germline. This CDR3 is 13 amino acids long. CDR3: CASSFSRVLPAFF. The CDR3 nucleotides are TGTGCCAGCAGCTTTTCCAGGGTCCTCCCAGCTTTCTTT.

This chain uses TRBV11-2 with TRBJ1-1, with D maybe TRBD1 (6 bases). CDR3 length: 13 residues. The ends were cut back, 5 bases at V and 9 bases at J, with 16 bases in the middle. The germline CDR1 and CDR2 sequences are SGHAT and FQNNGV. CDR3 sequence reads: CASSNRQAAKAFF. CDR3 in DNA: TGTGCCAGCAGCAATAGACAGGCAGCAAAAGCTTTCTTT.

This clone came up a few times. The V and J genes are TRBV27 and TRBJ2-3; D unclear. Trimming pared 1 base from V and 0 bases from J, leaving 11 bases between. CDR1 is MNHEY and CDR2 is SMNVEV in the germline V gene (reference sequence). CDR3 length: 16 residues. The CDR3 protein is CASSLYIAASTDTQYF. CDR3 in DNA: TGTGCCAGCAGTTTATACATCGCAGCTAGCACAGATACGCAGTATTTT.

The rearrangement links TRBV7-2 to TRBJ2-3; 7 positions agree with TRBD1. There are 16 residues in the CDR3. With 3 bases clipped from V and 1 base from J, the junction kept 7 bases outside the gene matches. Germline lookup yields CDR1 SGHTA and CDR2 FQGNSA. The CDR3 DNA sequence: TGTGCCAGCAGCTTTTTAGGGGGCCATGGCACAGATACGCAGTATTTT. This translates into CASSFLGGHGTDTQYF.

This clone was seen only once. The V call is TRBV21-1, the J call TRBJ1-5; whether TRBD1, the table's D call, matches the DNA was not checked. TRBV21-1 is tagged as a pseudogene. The CDR3 runs to 16 residues. The CDR3 loop is CASSKVRAGHNQPQHF. The CDR3 DNA is TGTGCCAGCAGCAAAGTTCGGGCAGGACACAATCAGCCCCAGCATTTT.

The sample holds one count of this clone. The V call is TRBV18, the J call TRBJ1-4; D is possibly TRBD1 (5 bases). Trimming took off 4 bases at V and 8 bases at J, with 17 bases between the two ends. This CDR3 spans 15 amino acids. CDR1 is KGHSH and CDR2 is LQKENI in the germline V gene. CDR3 protein: CASSRLGASEEKLFF. The CDR3 DNA reads as TGTGCCAGCTCACGCCTCGGGGCGTCGGAAGAAAAACTGTTTTTT.

About this clone: The identical CDR3 is also encoded by other nucleotide sequences in the sample. V gene TRBV29-1 combines with J gene TRBJ1-3; a possible D gene is TRBD1 (5 bases). Trimming took off 6 bases at V and 0 bases at J, with 6 bases between the two ends. The CDR3 is 12 amino acids. The germline CDR1 and CDR2 sequences are SQVTM and ANQGSEA. CDR3 bases: TGCAGCGTACAGGACTCTGGAAACACCATATATTTT. Translating it yields CSVQDSGNTIYF.